This TCR beta chain was sequenced in a study of cytomegalovirus exposure and HLA in healthy donors (dated by TCRdb to 2017 to 2019). Describing the broader study: An earlier analysis of 587 of the donors reported about 260 Gb of sequence data and some 110 million unique TCR beta sequences obtained from around 170 million T cells. In addition to the first cohort of approximately 650 subjects, a separate validation cohort of 120 different subjects was used. Roughly 5 DR-DQ haplotypes were handled as single units for association and clustering because linkage in the cohort was strong. High-throughput TCR immunosequencing, statistical association of individual TCRs with disease status, and machine learning were combined to predict cytomegalovirus infection status. All discovery cohort repertoires had been generated using a single sequencing platform. A later analysis re-analyzed previously published TCR beta repertoires from approximately 700 donors and added high-resolution HLA genotyping to study TCR occurrence patterns. An earlier analysis of 587 of the donors used high-throughput TCR beta sequencing to judge whether each TCR beta V gene segment behaved as functional or pseudogenic. Typing coverage varied by locus: about 629-630 donors for A, B, C, DRB1 and DQB1; more than 500 for DQA1; 600 to 610 for DPA1; fewer than 480 for DPB1. Among the approximately 420 genotyped donors, around 81% belonged to the genetic ancestry cluster associated with self-reported Caucasian donors. Using immunosequencing, the study profiled T cell repertoires from about 620 subjects and related those repertoires to cytomegalovirus serostatus. Donor age, sex, ethnicity and CMV serostatus were compiled together with the repertoire data. Among under 450 genotyped donors of the cohort, an average of around 240,000 unique TCR beta nucleotide sequences were sequenced per donor, around 20% of them non-productive. The study was designed to test whether signatures of past pathogen exposure could be identified by cataloging public T cell receptors. Both class I and class II loci were covered by HLA typing, at four-digit resolution. Rather than using new phenotypic data, the later analysis identified candidate immune exposures from TCR beta sequences and from how often those sequences occurred across donors. Approximately 300 gigabases of sequencing data and approximately 85 million unique TCR sequences were included in an early release covering several hundred HLA-typed donors. A later genetic analysis used genome-wide SNP genotypes for about 65% of the 666 donors, treating that subset as a discovery cohort. The paper as a whole reports these results and caveats: In a later analysis, TCR association rates were found to vary across HLA loci, with the most associated TCRs seen for DRB1 alleles and the fewest for HLA-C alleles. A further reported finding was that TCR beta sequences accurately predicted the HLA-A and HLA-B alleles for most subjects in the first cohort. Some IMGT-functional V segments, including TRBV6-2 and TRBV6-3, could not be distinguished by the 87-base-pair reads and were therefore excluded. Cytomegalovirus status was reported to be diagnosed by the classifier with high specificity and sensitivity in both the original and validation cohorts. Compared with equally common non-associated chains, HLA-associated TCR beta chains in a later analysis were more clonally expanded and had lower generation probabilities. According to a later analysis, most CMV-associated TCR beta chains appeared to be HLA-restricted, and the HLA associations seemed to be driven largely by CMV exposure. According to the authors, the approach could potentially be generalized to other disease states and immunological phenotypes. V-gene and J-gene trimming of TCR beta chains was associated with a missense DCLRE1C variant in a later genetic analysis, and the association was replicated in an independent cohort. A total of 164 TCR beta chains were listed by the study as associated with cytomegalovirus. Strong co-occurrence of HLA alleles, especially DR and DQ, made assigning TCR associations to individual alleles difficult. Because HLA typing was unavailable for some donors at each locus, only the typed subset was used in association tests. In vitro tests confirmed that a few of the cytomegalovirus-associated TCR beta chains recognize cytomegalovirus antigens. While some public TCRs were present in many individuals, most TCR sequences turned up only very rarely across donors. Correlated functional status among segregating V segments might be attributable to linkage disequilibrium, but an unknown experimental factor could not be ruled out. The cohort was sequenced for TCR beta chains only, and without alpha or paired-chain data the features that could be detected were limited. In an earlier analysis of more than 450 of the donors, most TCR beta V segments were observed in productive rearrangements about 87% or about 30% of the time, broadly matching IMGT annotations. In a later analysis, several top co-occurrence clusters were reported to appear linked to parvovirus B19, influenza, CMV and Epstein-Barr virus. The only immune exposure information available for the cohort was CMV serostatus. Sequencing depth was assumed to be roughly uniform across donors in the presence/absence analyses, though that assumption may not hold. Compared with the approximately 670-donor mean, donors in an Asian-associated ancestry cluster had fewer N-insertions in productive TCRs, according to a later genetic analysis. Because counts were too low, seventeen rarely observed V segments, including chromosome 9 orphons, were left out of the earlier analysis of over 550 of the donors. At a false discovery rate of 0.05, a later analysis linked some 18,000 TCR beta sequences to specific HLA alleles. A cluster of highly shared sequence variants was judged likely to represent a technical artifact of the sequencing pipeline.

The cohort consisted of 600 to 750 healthy bone marrow donors. At the time of sampling, all cohort members were nominally healthy, though unrecorded immune exposures were likely present. The donor tested CMV seropositive, placing the donor among the roughly 300 seropositive members of the cohort. Each donor provided a peripheral blood sample, and peripheral blood mononuclear cells were used for TCR beta sequencing. The Qiagen DNeasy Blood Extraction Kit was used to extract genomic DNA from the blood cell samples. Libraries came from the immunoSEQ multiplex PCR assay. For the multiplex PCR, a mixture combining 60 forward primers for TCR Vbeta segments and 13 reverse primers for TCR Jbeta segments was used. A multiplex PCR assay on genomic DNA amplified the CDR3 region of rearranged TCR beta genes. The Illumina HiSeq System was used to sequence the amplified TCR beta libraries as 87-base-pair reads. Per the source publication's procedure: In a later analysis, around 80 million unique TCR beta chains were counted across the 500 to 700 repertoires, and about 10 million of these chains were shared by at least two donors. Raw reads were error-corrected and collapsed into unique sequences by a nearest-neighbor algorithm in which closely related sequences were merged to remove PCR and sequencing errors. Alignment of CDR3 sequences to IMGT reference sequences was used to assign V, D and J gene segments. For a sequence to be retained, a match of at least six nucleotides was required to both a V gene segment and a J gene segment. Rearrangements were called productive when the CDR3 lacked stop codons and stayed in frame with V and J; all others were non-productive. Following IMGT convention, CDR3 was defined as the stretch from the second conserved V-encoded cysteine to the conserved J-encoded phenylalanine. Sequences without an unambiguous match to a single V gene segment were excluded from the earlier analysis of about 640 of the donors. In an earlier analysis of 587 of the donors, a V segment was called functional when productive rearrangements were above 56.7%, and segregating when the standard deviation between donors exceeded 5%. A statistical classification framework was built to diagnose cytomegalovirus status from the catalog of TCR beta chain sequences. In a later analysis, TCR nucleotide sequences were compared against IMGT/GENE-DB human TR gene sequences so that V and J genes could be assigned. Using the TCRdist pipeline, a later analysis assigned CDR3 sequences along with most-parsimonious VDJ recombination scenarios. In a later analysis, each TCR beta chain was defined by its CDR3 amino acid sequence together with its V-gene family, and reads without a unique V-gene family were excluded. As a way to deal with suspected cross-contamination and a sequencing artifact, a later analysis dropped approximately 570 nucleotide sequences that were highly shared and had low generation probability. In a later analysis, a clonal expansion index for each public chain was calculated from normalized within-repertoire ranks of inferred template counts. Generation probabilities in a later analysis came from a VDJ recombination model fitted to out-of-frame rearrangements, and those results were checked against IGoR. In a later analysis, TCR-TCR, TCR-HLA and TCR-CMV co-occurrence was scored with hypergeometric tests, and a repertoire-size bias correction was applied to TCR pairs. A later analysis estimated false discovery rates by permuting HLA or CMV assignments 20 times. In a later analysis, co-occurring TCRs were grouped using DBSCAN, and TCRdist sequence similarity was added for clustering within HLA-allele-positive subsets. Repertoires with fewer than 30,000 or more than 120,000 public chains, plus five repertoires with anomalous nucleotide sharing, were excluded from co-occurrence clustering. Not all clones reach the TCRdb copy of this immuneACCESS table, which keeps in-frame sequences only. Checked studies attribute under half of the gap to unresolved V genes and leave the rest unexplained. The V and J calls and clone size are taken from that table; D and trimming were inferred from the DNA. For this sample the table gives about 110,000 clones, of which around three quarters were detected only once. The top ten constitute around 5% of the sample.

As for this clone: Its antigen is still unknown. No clone much larger than this one lies a single base away; base qualities are absent.

The CDR3 starts with the cysteine, ends with the phenylalanine, and has 18 residues. The only DNA kept is the CDR3, 54 bases in frame from the first base. CDR1 and CDR2 (MNHEY, SMNVEV) derive from the germline V gene (reference sequence). V loses 5 bases at its end and J loses 9 bases; junction bases beyond the gene matches: 17. Sequencing used PBMCs. This chain joins TRBV27 to TRBJ2-1, with 12 bases in between that match TRBD2. This TCR derives from a female donor in good health and CMV-seropositive. The CDR3 protein: CASSPHRSGLAGRSEQFF. At the DNA level, the sequence is TGTGCCAGCAGTCCCCATAGGAGCGGACTAGCGGGAAGGAGTGAGCAGTTCTTC.